Listed below are T cell receptor beta chains from one sample, sequenced in a study of blood T cell repertoires in COVID-19. Only in-frame clones appear in the TCRdb table, and some are missing; sequencing was by immunoSEQ multiplex PCR. The sample has 50,000 to 60,000 clones, about 88% seen once. Sequencing was carried out using peripheral blood. The source is a human donor in a cohort sampled during active COVID-19. Each CDR3 is given with its conserved first and last residue. Fields, in order: D gene, J gene, V gene, clone size, CDR3 DNA, CDR3 protein. D genes are given only for firm matches. Not all rows give a size; the values are once, few, many and, for expanded clones, a class.

NA | TRBJ2-1 | TRBV4-3 | NA | TGCGCCAGCAGCCAAGAGGACTCCTTCGATGAGCAGTTCTTC | CASSQEDSFDEQFF
NA | TRBJ2-1 | TRBV29-1 | NA | TGCAGCGTTGAGGGGGGCTCCTACAATGAGCAGTTCTTC | CSVEGGSYNEQFF
NA | TRBJ1-3 | TRBV2 | NA | TGTGCCAGCTCGAGGGAGGGCCTCTCTGGAAACACCATATATTTT | CASSREGLSGNTIYF
NA | TRBJ2-2 | TRBV19 | NA | TGTGCCAGTAGTCCAGGGTTAAGCACCGGGGAGCTGTTTTTT | CASSPGLSTGELFF
NA | TRBJ1-4 | TRBV15 | NA | TGTGCCACCAGCAGAGATCCAGGCGAAAAACTGTTTTTT | CATSRDPGEKLFF
TRBD2 | TRBJ2-2 | TRBV5-1 | NA | TGCGCCAGCACCCGACGGGGGGGCCTCACCGGGGAGCTGTTTTTT | CASTRRGGLTGELFF
NA | TRBJ2-7 | TRBV5-1 | NA | TGCGCCAGCAGCTTGGGCGGGGCCACTGCCTACGAGCAGTACTTC | CASSLGGATAYEQYF
TRBD1 | TRBJ1-5 | TRBV7-8 | NA | TGTGCCAGCAAAACAGGGGCCAATCAGCCCCAGCATTTT | CASKTGANQPQHF
NA | TRBJ2-3 | TRBV7-9 | NA | TGTGCCAGCAGCCCTGGTCGGTCCAGCACAGATACGCAGTATTTT | CASSPGRSSTDTQYF
NA | TRBJ1-1 | TRBV27 | once | TGTGCCAGGGAGGGGCCAATTCTCACTGAAGCTTTCTTT | CAREGPILTEAFF
NA | TRBJ2-7 | TRBV7-8 | NA | TGTGCCAGCAGCTTCGGACAGTCCTACGAGCAGTACTTC | CASSFGQSYEQYF
NA | TRBJ1-2 | TRBV28 | NA | TGTGCCAGCAGAGTTTCGGACTATGGCTACACCTTC | CASRVSDYGYTF
TRBD1 | TRBJ2-1 | TRBV27 | NA | TGTGCCAGCAGTCCACGGACAGGGGGCTCCTACAATGAGCAGTTCTTC | CASSPRTGGSYNEQFF
TRBD1 | TRBJ2-2 | TRBV2 | NA | TGTGCCAGCACACCGACAGGGGTGAACACCGGGGAGCTGTTTTTT | CASTPTGVNTGELFF
NA | TRBJ1-6 | TRBV9 | few | TGTGCCAGCAGCGTAGCTTCAGAACCCTCCTATAATTCACCCCTCCACTTT | CASSVASEPSYNSPLHF
NA | TRBJ1-1 | TRBV7-3 | once | TGTGCGCTAACCCGAGCTTTCTTT | CALTRAFF
NA | TRBJ1-3 | TRBV9 | NA | TGTGCCAGCAGCCTTATAGGGGATGTTGGAAACACCATATATTTT | CASSLIGDVGNTIYF
TRBD1 | TRBJ1-2 | TRBV28 | NA | TGTGCCAGCTACCCTTTGCGGGACAGCATCTATGGCTACACCTTC | CASYPLRDSIYGYTF
NA | TRBJ1-1 | TRBV19 | NA | TGTGCCAGTAGTATCCCAAATAACGGGGACACTGAAGCTTTCTTT | CASSIPNNGDTEAFF
TRBD1 | TRBJ1-1 | TRBV9 | NA | TGTGCCAGCAGCGCCCGACAGGGGGCGGTCACTGAAGCTTTCTTT | CASSARQGAVTEAFF
TRBD1 | TRBJ1-5 | TRBV7-2 | NA | TGTGCCAGCAGCTTCGACAGGGGGAGCAATCAGCCCCAGCATTTT | CASSFDRGSNQPQHF
TRBD1 | TRBJ2-6 | TRBV15 | NA | TGTGCCACCAGCAGCCTCCGACAGGGGTCTGGGGCCAACGTCCTGACTTTC | CATSSLRQGSGANVLTF
TRBD1 | TRBJ2-3 | TRBV6-5 | NA | TGTGCCAGCAGCCAGGACAGGGGTACGCAGTATTTT | CASSQDRGTQYF
NA | TRBJ1-5 | TRBV5-6 | NA | TGTGCCAGCAGCTTGGAGGGCGGGGGCAGCCCACAGCATTTT | CASSLEGGGSPQHF
NA | TRBJ1-1 | TRBV6-5 | NA | TGTGCCACCGGGGGGGGTGGGCGAACTGAAGCTTTCTTT | CATGGGGRTEAFF
NA | TRBJ1-3 | TRBV5-1 | NA | TGCGCCAGCAGCTTAACAGCTGAAGGAAACACCATATATTTT | CASSLTAEGNTIYF
NA | TRBJ1-3 | TRBV6-6 | NA | TGTGCCAGCACCGAAGGACAGACGATCTCTGGAAACACCATATATTTT | CASTEGQTISGNTIYF
NA | TRBJ2-1 | TRBV12-3/TRBV12-4 | NA | TGTGCCAGCAGTTGGGACAACAATGAGCAGTTCTTC | CASSWDNNEQFF
TRBD2 | TRBJ2-1 | TRBV30 | NA | TGTGCCTGGAGCACTCTAGCGGGAGGTCTTGAGCAGTTCTTC | CAWSTLAGGLEQFF
TRBD1 | TRBJ1-6 | TRBV19 | NA | TGTGCCAGTAGTATTTCGGCAGGGGGCCGGTCACCCCTCCACTTT | CASSISAGGRSPLHF
TRBD2 | TRBJ2-7 | TRBV10-1 | few | TGCGCCAGCAGTCCACTAGCGGGGCCCTACGAGCAGTACTTC | CASSPLAGPYEQYF
TRBD2 | TRBJ2-5 | TRBV7-2 | NA | TGTGCCAGCAGTTCAGGACTAGCGGGAGTTCGAGAGACCCAGTACTTC | CASSSGLAGVRETQYF
NA | TRBJ2-3 | TRBV19 | NA | TGTGCCAGTAGTATAGATCCGGGGGCGGGGGGCACAGATACGCAGTATTTT | CASSIDPGAGGTDTQYF
NA | TRBJ1-5 | TRBV18 | NA | TGTGCCAGCTCAATGGCAACTAGCAATCAGCCCCAGCATTTT | CASSMATSNQPQHF
TRBD1 | TRBJ2-7 | TRBV19 | NA | TGTGCCAGTAGTGCAACGACAGGGTACGAGCAGTACTTC | CASSATTGYEQYF
NA | TRBJ1-3 | TRBV3-1/TRBV3-2 | NA | TGTGCCAGCTACGGACAGACCGGTGGGACCATATATTTT | CASYGQTGGTIYF
TRBD2 | TRBJ2-1 | TRBV5-6 | NA | TGTGCCAGCAGCCTTTCAAGGACTAGCGGGAGGTTCTCCTACAATGAGCAGTTCTTC | CASSLSRTSGRFSYNEQFF
NA | TRBJ1-2 | TRBV10-2 | NA | TGCGCCAGCAGTGACCCGACTCCCGGTAACTATGGCTACACCTTC | CASSDPTPGNYGYTF